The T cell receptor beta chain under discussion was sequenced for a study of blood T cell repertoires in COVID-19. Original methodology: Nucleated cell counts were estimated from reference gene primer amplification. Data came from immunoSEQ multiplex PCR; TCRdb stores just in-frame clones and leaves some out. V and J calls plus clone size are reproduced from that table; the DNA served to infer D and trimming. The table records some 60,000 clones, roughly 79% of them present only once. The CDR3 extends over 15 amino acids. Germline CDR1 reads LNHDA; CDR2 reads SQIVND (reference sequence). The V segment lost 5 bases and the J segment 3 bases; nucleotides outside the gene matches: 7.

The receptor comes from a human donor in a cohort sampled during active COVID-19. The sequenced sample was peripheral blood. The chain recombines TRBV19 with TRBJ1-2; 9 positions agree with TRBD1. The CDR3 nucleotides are TGTGCCAGTAGTCGCGGACAGGGGATACACTATGGCTACACCTTC. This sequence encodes CASSRGQGIHYGYTF.